This TCR beta chain stems from a study of OX40 agonist ivuxolimab in advanced cancers. Assay used: immunoSEQ multiplex PCR; TCRdb lists only in-frame clones, some missing. This table holds about 60,000 clones, around 88% found once. Germline CDR1 reads MNHEY; CDR2 reads SVGAGI. There are 14 residues in the CDR3. Trimming removed 6 bases at V and 3 bases at J, with 14 bases between. The sample in question was CD4+ or CD8+ T cells sorted from blood, obtained in a trial of the OX40 agonist ivuxolimab. The TCR was taken from an adult with an advanced solid tumor such as melanoma, head and neck, liver or kidney cancer. V and J are TRBV6-5 and TRBJ2-5; tentative D call: TRBD2 (6 bases). As DNA, the CDR3 is TGTGCCAGCAGGGGGGGTTGGGCAGAAGAGACCCAGTACTTC. The encoded protein is CASRGGWAEETQYF.